The 16 T cell receptor beta chains presented below share a single source sample, sequenced in a study of blood T cell repertoires in COVID-19. Here immunoSEQ multiplex PCR was the method, and the copy in TCRdb shows in-frame clones only, minus some. The sample shows 350,000 or so clones, 80% to 95% of them seen only once. Sequencing input: PBMCs or T cells enriched from blood (not recorded which). Source of these receptors: a woman aged 25 to 39 who had recovered from COVID-19.

This sequence joins TRBV5-6 and TRBJ1-4; 7 bases are a match to TRBD1. Germline CDR1 SGHDT, CDR2 YYEEEE. CDR3 size: 13 residues. J gave up 4 bases and V 7 bases, and 4 bases lay outside the gene matches. The CDR3 sequence is CASGTDLNEKLFF. Here the CDR3 DNA reads TGTGCCAGCGGGACAGACCTTAATGAAAAACTGTTTTTT.

The genes are TRBV2 and TRBJ2-3, with D tentatively TRBD2 (6 bases). The length of the CDR3 is 15 residues. The V gene's germline CDR1 is SNHLY and CDR2 FYNNEI. Trimming removed 3 bases from V and 6 bases from J, with 16 bases in between. CDR3 sequence (DNA): TGTGCCAGCAGTGAGCGGGACCCTCTAGTGGATACGCAGTATTTT. It yields the protein CASSERDPLVDTQYF.

This chain uses TRBV19 with TRBJ2-1; 10 nucleotides align to TRBD1. Germline V lookup: CDR1 LNHDA, CDR2 SQIVND (reference sequence). There are 14 residues in the CDR3. V trimming: 7 bases; J trimming: 6 bases; junction bases outside the gene matches: 6. The CDR3, as DNA: TGTGCCAGTAACGCGGGGACAGGGGTCAATGAGCAGTTCTTC. Encoded protein: CASNAGTGVNEQFF.

This clone came up once. The chain employs TRBV28 and TRBJ1-1; maybe TRBD1 (5 bases). This CDR3 spans 13 amino acids. Germline V gene lookup returns CDR1 MDHEN and CDR2 SYDVKM. Trimming removed 7 bases from V and 4 bases from J, with 13 bases in between. The CDR3, as DNA: TGTGCCAGCACCCATGGGGGAGGCACTGAAGCTTTCTTT. Protein sequence: CASTHGGGTEAFF.

The chain employs TRBV11-3 and TRBJ2-2; 8 bases map to TRBD1. The germline CDR1 and CDR2 sequences are SGHNT and YENEEA. The CDR3 runs 14 residues. The junction had 0 bases not matched to a gene; V was cut back by 5 bases and J by 1 base. In nucleotides, the CDR3 is TGTGCCAGCAGCACAGGGGGGAACACCGGGGAGCTGTTTTTT. This sequence encodes CASSTGGNTGELFF.

The CDR3, as DNA: TGTGCCAGCAGCCAGCAGGGATTCGGGCAGCCCCAGCATTTT. Translated, it gives CASSQQGFGQPQHF. The V gene is TRBV25-1, the J gene TRBJ1-5, with TRBD1 as a possible D gene (5 bases). The CDR3 covers 14 residues. Trimming left V 6 bases short and J 7 bases short, with 16 bases between. Germline CDR1 MGHDK, CDR2 SYGVNS.

The chain links TRBV21-1 to TRBJ1-6; the table's D gene call, TRBD1, was not cross checked with the DNA. TRBV21-1 is designated a pseudogene. The CDR3 is 15 amino acids. In nucleotides, the CDR3 is TGTGCCAGCAGCAATTCGACAGGGCCCTATTCACCCCTCCACTTT. Translated: CASSNSTGPYSPLHF.

This sequence joins TRBV7-9 and TRBJ2-7; tentative D call: TRBD2 (6 bases). Trimming removed 7 bases at V and 1 base at J, with 17 bases between. CDR1 SEHNR and CDR2 FQNEAQ come from the germline V gene (reference sequence). The CDR3 is 15 amino acids. The CDR3 nucleotides read TGTGCCAGCAACGGAGGGCCCGTCCTGTCCTACGAGCAGTACTTC. Translation gives CASNGGPVLSYEQYF.

The genes are TRBV7-3 and TRBJ2-3; D is ambiguous. CDR1 is SGHTA, CDR2 FQGTGA, per germline. The CDR3 consists of 13 residues. Between the trimmed V and J ends, which lost 5 bases and 6 bases, there was a span of 12 bases. The CDR3 is CASSLYLSDTQYF. In DNA, the CDR3 is TGTGCCAGCAGCCTATACCTTTCCGATACGCAGTATTTT.

The chain is built from TRBV7-6 and TRBJ2-1; 13 bases match TRBD2. Germline V CDR1 and CDR2: SGHVS, FNYEAQ. Trimming removed 5 bases from V and 4 bases from J; junction bases left unmatched: 5. This CDR3 comprises 16 residues. CDR3 in amino acids: CASSPRTSGGYNEQFF. DNA of the CDR3: TGTGCCAGCAGCCCGCGGACTAGCGGGGGTTACAATGAGCAGTTCTTC.

The V gene is TRBV18, the J gene TRBJ2-1; D possibly corresponds to TRBD1 (5 bases). V was pared by 0 bases and J by 7 bases, with 10 bases between. Per germline, CDR1 KGHSH and CDR2 LQKENI. The CDR3 has 14 residues. CDR3 sequence: CASSPPSGKNEQFF. CDR3 DNA: TGTGCCAGCTCACCACCGTCAGGGAAGAATGAGCAGTTCTTC.

The rearrangement links TRBV6-1 to TRBJ1-6, with 8 positions matching TRBD1. V lost 4 bases, J lost 0 bases, and 14 bases stayed unmatched. Per germline, CDR1 MNHNS and CDR2 SASEGT. The CDR3 has 20 residues. Here the CDR3 reads CASSGAAGTGLSSYNSPLHF. The CDR3 nucleotides read TGTGCCAGCAGTGGGGCCGCCGGGACAGGCCTGAGCTCCTATAATTCACCCCTCCACTTT.

The chain joins TRBV5-4 to TRBJ1-2; 10 positions match TRBD1. Looked up from germline, CDR1 is SGHNT and CDR2 is YYREEE (reference sequence). With V trimmed by 4 bases and J by 6 bases, 9 bases remained unmatched. The CDR3 has 15 residues. In DNA form, the CDR3 reads TGTGCCAGCAGCCAAATCGACAGGGGGCAAAATGGCTACACCTTC. Its protein product is CASSQIDRGQNGYTF.

This clone was seen a single time. The gene calls are TRBV30 and TRBJ1-2; 9 bases match TRBD1. CDR1 and CDR2 (germline): GTSNPN, SVGIG (reference sequence). The V segment lost 0 bases and the J segment 3 bases; nucleotides outside the gene matches: 8. The CDR3 consists of 16 residues. The CDR3 sequence: CAWSVRGTGKYYGYTF. The CDR3 DNA reads TGTGCCTGGAGTGTACGAGGGACAGGGAAGTACTATGGCTACACCTTC.

DNA for the CDR3: TGTGCCAGCAGCCAAGAGGCGGGAGGGATAACAGATACGCAGTATTTT. Translated, it gives CASSQEAGGITDTQYF. The V and J genes are TRBV4-2 and TRBJ2-3, with 9 bases that match TRBD2. There are 16 residues in the CDR3. Germline CDR1 is LGHNA and CDR2 is YNFKEQ. V lost 0 bases to trimming and J lost 3 bases; unmatched junction nucleotides: 4.

The chain uses TRBV25-1 and TRBJ2-7, with 9 positions matching TRBD2. This CDR3 is 17 amino acids long. The V segment lost 6 bases and the J segment 3 bases; nucleotides outside the gene matches: 15. The germline V gene encodes CDR1 MGHDK and CDR2 SYGVNS. The CDR3 DNA sequence: TGTGCCAGCAGCCACAACACCCTGACTAGCGGAGGCTACGAGCAGTACTTC. It is translated as CASSHNTLTSGGYEQYF.